This note documents a single TCR beta chain sequence. Germline CDR1 and CDR2: KGHSH and LQKENI. The CDR3 totals 17 residues. Trimming removed 3 bases from V and 4 bases from J; junction bases left unmatched: 11. The sample belongs to a study of blood T cell repertoires in COVID-19. Study at large: Acute and convalescent COVID-19 samples came from the United States, Italy and Spain.

The Seattle site enrolled patients during active infection and followed them longitudinally. Profiled with immunoSEQ multiplex PCR; TCRdb holds only in-frame clones, not every one. The repertoire holds some 180,000 clones, with approximately 80% as singletons. The V and J genes are TRBV18 and TRBJ2-5, with TRBD1 identical over 10 bases. The sequence came from a woman aged 40 to 50 with COVID-19, enrolled during active disease. Sequencing input: peripheral blood. DNA for the CDR3: TGTGCCAGCTCACCCATGACAGGGGGCTCAATAGGAGAGACCCAGTACTTC. The encoded protein is CASSPMTGGSIGETQYF.